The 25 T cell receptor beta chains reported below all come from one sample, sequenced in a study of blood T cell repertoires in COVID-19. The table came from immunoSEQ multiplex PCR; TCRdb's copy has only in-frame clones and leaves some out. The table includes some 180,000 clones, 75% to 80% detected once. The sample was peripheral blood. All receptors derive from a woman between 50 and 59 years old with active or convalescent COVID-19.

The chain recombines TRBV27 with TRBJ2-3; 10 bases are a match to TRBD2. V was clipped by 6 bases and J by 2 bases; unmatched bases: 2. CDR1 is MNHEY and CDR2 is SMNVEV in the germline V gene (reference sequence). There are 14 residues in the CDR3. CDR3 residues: CASRTSGSTDTQYF. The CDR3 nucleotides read TGTGCCAGCAGGACTAGCGGGTCCACAGATACGCAGTATTTT.

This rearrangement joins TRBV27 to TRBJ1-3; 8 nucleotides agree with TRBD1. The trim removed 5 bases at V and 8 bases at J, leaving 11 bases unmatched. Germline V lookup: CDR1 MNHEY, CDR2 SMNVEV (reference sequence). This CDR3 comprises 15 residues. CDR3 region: CASSRTGKSADTIYF. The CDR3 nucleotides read TGTGCCAGCAGTAGGACAGGGAAGTCTGCAGACACCATATATTTT.

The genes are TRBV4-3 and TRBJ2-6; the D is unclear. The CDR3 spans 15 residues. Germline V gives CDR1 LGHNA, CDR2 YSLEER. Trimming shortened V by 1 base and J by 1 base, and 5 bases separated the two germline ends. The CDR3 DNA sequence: TGCGCCAGCAGCCAAGCACTTTCTGGGGCCAACGTCCTGACTTTC. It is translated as CASSQALSGANVLTF.

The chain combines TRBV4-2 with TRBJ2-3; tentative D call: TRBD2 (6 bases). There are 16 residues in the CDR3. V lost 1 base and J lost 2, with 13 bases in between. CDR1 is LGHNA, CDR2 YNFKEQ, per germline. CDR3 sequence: CASSQVSGAPTDTQYF. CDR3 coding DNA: TGTGCCAGCAGCCAAGTTAGCGGAGCCCCCACAGATACGCAGTATTTT.

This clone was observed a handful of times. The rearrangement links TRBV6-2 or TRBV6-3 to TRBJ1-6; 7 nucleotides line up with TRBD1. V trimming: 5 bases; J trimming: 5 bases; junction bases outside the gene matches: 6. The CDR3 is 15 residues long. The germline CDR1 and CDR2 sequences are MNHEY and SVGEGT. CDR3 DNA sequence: TGTGCCAGCAGTACCCGACAGGGCAATAATTCACCCCTCCACTTT. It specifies CASSTRQGNNSPLHF.

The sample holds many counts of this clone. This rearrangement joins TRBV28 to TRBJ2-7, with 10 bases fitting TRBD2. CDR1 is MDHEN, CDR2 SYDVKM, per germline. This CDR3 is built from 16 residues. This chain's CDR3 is CASGVPLAGVSHEQYF. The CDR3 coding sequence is TGTGCTTCCGGAGTCCCCCTAGCGGGAGTTTCCCACGAGCAGTACTTC.

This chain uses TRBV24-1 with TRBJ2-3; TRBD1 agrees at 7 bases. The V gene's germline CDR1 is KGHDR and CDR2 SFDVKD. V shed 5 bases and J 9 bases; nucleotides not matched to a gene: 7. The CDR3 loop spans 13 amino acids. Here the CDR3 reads CATSGDSSGTQYF. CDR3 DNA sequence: TGTGCCACCAGTGGGGACAGCTCAGGAACGCAGTATTTT.

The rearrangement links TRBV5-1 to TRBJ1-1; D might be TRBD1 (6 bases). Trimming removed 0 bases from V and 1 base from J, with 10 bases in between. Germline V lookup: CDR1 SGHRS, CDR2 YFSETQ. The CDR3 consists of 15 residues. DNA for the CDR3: TGCGCCAGCAGCTTGGGTGGGACACAGAACACTGAAGCTTTCTTT. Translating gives CASSLGGTQNTEAFF.

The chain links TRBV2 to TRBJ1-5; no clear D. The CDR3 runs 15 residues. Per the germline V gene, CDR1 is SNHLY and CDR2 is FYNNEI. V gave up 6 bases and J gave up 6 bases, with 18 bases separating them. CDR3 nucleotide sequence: TGTGCCAGCAGGCCTAACAGCGGAACGAGTCAGCCCCAGCATTTT. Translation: CASRPNSGTSQPQHF.

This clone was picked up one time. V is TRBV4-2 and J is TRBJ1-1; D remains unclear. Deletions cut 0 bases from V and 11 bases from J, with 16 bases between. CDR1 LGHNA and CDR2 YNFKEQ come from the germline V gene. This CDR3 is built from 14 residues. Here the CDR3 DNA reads TGTGCCAGCAGCCAAGATCTAGACTCCTTTGGGGCTTTCTTT. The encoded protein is CASSQDLDSFGAFF.

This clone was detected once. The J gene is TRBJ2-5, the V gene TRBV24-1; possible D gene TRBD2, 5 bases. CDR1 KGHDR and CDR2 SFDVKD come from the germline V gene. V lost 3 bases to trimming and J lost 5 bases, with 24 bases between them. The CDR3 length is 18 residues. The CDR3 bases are TGTGCCACCAGTGATCCCCGGCGATCGGGGTGGGTCCGGGAGACCCAGTACTTC. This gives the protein CATSDPRRSGWVRETQYF.

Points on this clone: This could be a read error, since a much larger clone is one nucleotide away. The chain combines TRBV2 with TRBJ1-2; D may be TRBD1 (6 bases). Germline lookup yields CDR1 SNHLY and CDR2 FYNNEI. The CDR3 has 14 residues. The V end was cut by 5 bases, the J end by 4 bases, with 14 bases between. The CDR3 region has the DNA TGTGCCAGCAGTTGGAATACAGGGCCCTATGGCTACACCTTC. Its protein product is CASSWNTGPYGYTF.

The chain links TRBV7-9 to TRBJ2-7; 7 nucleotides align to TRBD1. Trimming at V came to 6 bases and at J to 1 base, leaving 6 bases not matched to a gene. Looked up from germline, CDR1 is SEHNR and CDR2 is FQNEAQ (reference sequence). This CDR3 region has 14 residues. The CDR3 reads CASRDTGVSYEQYF. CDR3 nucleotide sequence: TGTGCCAGCAGGGACACAGGGGTATCCTACGAGCAGTACTTC.

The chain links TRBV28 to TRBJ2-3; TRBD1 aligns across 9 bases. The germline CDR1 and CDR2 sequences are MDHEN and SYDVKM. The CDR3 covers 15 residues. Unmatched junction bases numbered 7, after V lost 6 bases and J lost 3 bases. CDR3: CASRALGTGTDTQYF. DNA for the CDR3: TGTGCCAGCAGGGCTCTTGGGACAGGGACAGATACGCAGTATTTT.

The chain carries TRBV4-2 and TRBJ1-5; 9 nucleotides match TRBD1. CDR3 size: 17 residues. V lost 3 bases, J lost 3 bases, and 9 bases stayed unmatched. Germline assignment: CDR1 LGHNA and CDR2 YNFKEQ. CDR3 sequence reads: CASSQVGQGSFNQPQHF. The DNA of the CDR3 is TGTGCCAGCAGCCAGGTGGGACAGGGCTCCTTCAATCAGCCCCAGCATTTT.

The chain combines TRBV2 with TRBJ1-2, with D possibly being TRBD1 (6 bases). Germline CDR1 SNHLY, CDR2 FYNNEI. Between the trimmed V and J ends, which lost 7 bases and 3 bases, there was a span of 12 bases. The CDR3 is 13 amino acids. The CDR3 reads CASIPGGDYGYTF. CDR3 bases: TGTGCCAGCATTCCGGGGGGCGACTATGGCTACACCTTC.

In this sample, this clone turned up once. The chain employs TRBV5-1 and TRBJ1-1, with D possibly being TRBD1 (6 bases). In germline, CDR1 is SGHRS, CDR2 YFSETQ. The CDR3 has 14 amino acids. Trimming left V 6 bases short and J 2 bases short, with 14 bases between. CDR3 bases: TGCGCCAGCACGTCGCGGACAGACAACACTGAAGCTTTCTTT. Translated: CASTSRTDNTEAFF. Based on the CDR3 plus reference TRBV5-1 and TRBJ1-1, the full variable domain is KAGVTQTPRYLIKTRGQQVTLSCSPISGHRSVSWYQQTPGQGLQFLFEYFSETQRNKGNFPGRFSGRQFSNSRSEMNVSTLELGDSALYLCASTSRTDNTEAFFGQGTRLTVV.

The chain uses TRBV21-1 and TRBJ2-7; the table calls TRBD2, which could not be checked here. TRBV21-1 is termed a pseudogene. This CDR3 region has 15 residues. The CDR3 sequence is CASRTTSGNSYEQYF. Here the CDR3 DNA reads TGTGCCAGCAGGACGACTAGCGGTAACTCCTACGAGCAGTACTTC.

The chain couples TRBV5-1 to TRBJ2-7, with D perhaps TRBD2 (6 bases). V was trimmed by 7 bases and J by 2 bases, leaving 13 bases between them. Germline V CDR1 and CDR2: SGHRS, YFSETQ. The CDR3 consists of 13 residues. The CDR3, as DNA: TGCGCCAGCGGCAAGGGAGGCACCTACGAGCAGTACTTC. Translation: CASGKGGTYEQYF.

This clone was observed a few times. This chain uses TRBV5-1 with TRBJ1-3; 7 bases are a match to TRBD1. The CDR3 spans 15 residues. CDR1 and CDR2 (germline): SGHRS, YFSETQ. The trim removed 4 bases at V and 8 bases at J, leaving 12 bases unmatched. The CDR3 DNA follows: TGCGCCAGCAGCCCGGGATCAGGACAGGTTGACACCATATATTTT. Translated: CASSPGSGQVDTIYF.

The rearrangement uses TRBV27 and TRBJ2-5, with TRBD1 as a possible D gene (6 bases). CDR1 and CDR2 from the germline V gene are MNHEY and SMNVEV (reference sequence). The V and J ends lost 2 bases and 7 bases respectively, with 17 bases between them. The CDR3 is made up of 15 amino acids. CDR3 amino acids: CASSLQTGRVGTQYF. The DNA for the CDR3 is TGTGCCAGCAGTTTACAGACAGGTCGTGTTGGGACCCAGTACTTC.

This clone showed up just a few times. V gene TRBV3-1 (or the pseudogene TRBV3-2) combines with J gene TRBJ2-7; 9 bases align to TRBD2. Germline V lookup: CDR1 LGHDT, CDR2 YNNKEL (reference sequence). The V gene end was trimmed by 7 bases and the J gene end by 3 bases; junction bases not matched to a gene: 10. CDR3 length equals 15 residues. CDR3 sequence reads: CASTSSTSGSYEQYF. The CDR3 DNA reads TGTGCCAGCACCTCATCGACTAGCGGCAGCTACGAGCAGTACTTC.

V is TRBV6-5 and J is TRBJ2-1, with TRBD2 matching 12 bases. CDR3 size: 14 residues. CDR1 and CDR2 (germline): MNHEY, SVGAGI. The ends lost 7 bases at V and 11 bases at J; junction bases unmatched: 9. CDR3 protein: CASNTSGRSHKQFF. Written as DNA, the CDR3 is TGTGCCAGCAATACTAGCGGGAGGTCCCATAAGCAGTTCTTC.

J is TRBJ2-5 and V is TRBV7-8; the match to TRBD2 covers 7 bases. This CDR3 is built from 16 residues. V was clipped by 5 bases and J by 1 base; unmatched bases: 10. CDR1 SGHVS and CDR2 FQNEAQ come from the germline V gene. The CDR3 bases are TGTGCCAGCAGCCCCCGACCCGGCGGGAGCCAAGAGACCCAGTACTTC. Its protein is CASSPRPGGSQETQYF.

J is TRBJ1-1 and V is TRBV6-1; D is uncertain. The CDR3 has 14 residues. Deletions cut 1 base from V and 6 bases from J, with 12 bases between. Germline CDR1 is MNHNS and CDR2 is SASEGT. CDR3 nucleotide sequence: TGTGCCAGCAGTGAAGACGTAGAGAGCGCTGAAGCTTTCTTT. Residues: CASSEDVESAEAFF.